This TCR beta chain was identified in a study of T-cell memory formation after mild COVID-19. TCRdb re-derived calls from the 5' RACE reads in MiXCR, one entry per CDR3 protein. This sample has over 500,000 distinct CDR3 sequences, with 17% found just once. Trimming pared 0 bases from V and 8 bases from J, leaving 10 bases between. This CDR3 is 12 amino acids long. The germline CDR1 and CDR2 sequences are DFQATT and SNEGSKA (reference sequence). Many counts were recorded for this clonotype. The antigen remains unidentified. Study-wide results and caveats: Mainly in CM and EM were contracting CD4+ clones; CD8+ were in EMRA.

J is TRBJ1-2 and V is TRBV20-1, with D hard to call. This TCR derives from an adult woman who had mild COVID-19 (a few samples of this study predate the infection). Cell type and time point are not known. The sequenced sample was PBMCs or a T cell subset sorted from them (not recorded which). The CDR3 region is CSARDLLGGYTF. In nucleotides, the CDR3 is TGCAGTGCTAGAGATCTCCTAGGAGGCTACACCTTC.